The present TCR beta chain was sequenced within a study of T cell changes during pregnancy in multiple sclerosis. This CDR3 is built from 15 residues. The germline V gene encodes CDR1 MNHEY and CDR2 SMNVEV (reference sequence). The ends were cut back, 6 bases at V and 0 bases at J, with 14 bases in the middle. The method was immunoSEQ multiplex PCR; TCRdb's version includes in-frame clones alone and lacks a portion of them. The sample contains 40,000 or so clones, over 75% of which appear only once. The sequenced sample was CD4+ T cells from peripheral blood mononuclear cells, obtained in the first trimester of pregnancy. This rearrangement joins TRBV27 to TRBJ1-1, with D possibly matching TRBD1 (6 bases). The source is a female donor in good health, enrolled as a control in a pregnancy study. The CDR3, as DNA: TGTGCCAGCAGACTAACAGGGCTCATGAACACTGAAGCTTTCTTT. Its translation is CASRLTGLMNTEAFF.